This entry is about one T cell receptor beta chain. This entry belongs to a study of PD-L1 blockade in urothelial cancer. Study-level information: Patients commenced intravenous atezolizumab, 1,200 mg every 3 weeks, at some point between 2012 and 2014. Once treatment had started, blood was analyzed at 3 weeks (second dose) and again at 6 weeks.

The repertoire was sequenced with immunoSEQ multiplex PCR; TCRdb's copy has only in-frame clones and lacks some. The sample lists over 40,000 clones, roughly 85% occurring once. Time point described: peripheral blood 6 weeks after treatment start. Metastatic or locally advanced urothelial carcinoma was present in the patients. Germline assignment: CDR1 SGHDN and CDR2 FVKESK. Trimming cost V 0 bases and J 7 bases, with 13 bases left between them. This CDR3 contains 14 residues. This chain links TRBV14 with TRBJ2-7; tentatively, D is TRBD1 (5 bases). The clonotype comes from a man aged 65 to 79 with urothelial cancer. The source material was PBMCs, sampled around atezolizumab (anti-PD-L1) treatment. The CDR3 nucleotides read TGTGCCAGCAGCCAAGAACTCCAGGGTGGGGAGCAGTACTTC. This codes for CASSQELQGGEQYF.